These T cell receptor beta chains were read from a single sample in a study of shared clonotypes between healthy human individuals. Generated by immunoSEQ multiplex PCR, the TCRdb table keeps only in-frame clones and is missing some. The repertoire holds around 2,000,000 clones, with about 95% as singletons. Input material: naive CD8+ T cells sorted from blood. These receptors were collected from a young man in good health. Both conserved end residues are part of each CDR3. D genes are given only for firm matches. Size tells how often a clone was seen (once, few, many) or the class of an expanded clone, and some rows leave it out.

D: .; J: TRBJ1-5; size: .; V: TRBV12-5; CDR3: CASGLGGLNQPQHF; DNA: TGTGCTAGTGGTTTGGGTGGTCTGAATCAGCCCCAGCATTTT
D: .; J: TRBJ2-5; size: .; V: TRBV5-1; CDR3: CASSPEGSQETQYF; DNA: TGCGCCAGCAGCCCGGAGGGTAGCCAAGAGACCCAGTACTTC
D: .; J: TRBJ1-4; size: once; V: TRBV7-8; CDR3: CASSDTRATNEKLFF; DNA: TGTGCCAGCAGCGACACACGGGCAACTAATGAAAAACTGTTTTTT
D: TRBD1; J: TRBJ2-7; size: once; V: TRBV19; CDR3: CASSIGGTGTYEQYF; DNA: TGTGCCAGTAGTATCGGGGGGACAGGGACCTACGAGCAGTACTTC
D: .; J: TRBJ2-7; size: .; V: TRBV4-1; CDR3: CASSPNGPYEQYF; DNA: TGCGCCAGCAGCCCCAATGGCCCCTACGAGCAGTACTTC
D: .; J: TRBJ1-1; size: .; V: TRBV28; CDR3: CASSTLKDMANTEAFF; DNA: TGTGCCAGCAGTACCCTCAAGGACATGGCGAACACTGAAGCTTTCTTT
D: TRBD1; J: TRBJ1-4; size: .; V: TRBV10-3; CDR3: CAISGTGNEKLFF; DNA: TGTGCCATCAGTGGGACAGGGAATGAAAAACTGTTTTTT
D: TRBD2; J: TRBJ2-1; size: .; V: TRBV11-3; CDR3: CASSLLGLASEQFF; DNA: TGTGCCAGCAGCTTACTCGGACTAGCTTCCGAGCAGTTCTTC
D: TRBD1; J: TRBJ2-7; size: once; V: TRBV13; CDR3: CASSFWTGSYEQYF; DNA: TGTGCCAGCAGCTTTTGGACAGGGAGCTACGAGCAGTACTTC
D: .; J: TRBJ1-1; size: few; V: TRBV9; CDR3: CASSVGGTEAFF; DNA: TGTGCCAGCAGCGTAGGGGGCACTGAAGCTTTCTTT
D: TRBD2; J: TRBJ2-3; size: .; V: TRBV6-5; CDR3: CASSQGLGGDTQYF; DNA: TGTGCCAGCAGCCAGGGCCTGGGGGGGGATACGCAGTATTTT
D: .; J: TRBJ1-1; size: .; V: TRBV30; CDR3: CAWSSRGTEAFF; DNA: TGTGCCTGGAGTTCCCGGGGGACTGAAGCTTTCTTT
D: .; J: TRBJ1-5; size: .; V: TRBV9; CDR3: CASSNTGNQPQHF; DNA: TGTGCCAGCAGCAACACAGGGAATCAGCCCCAGCATTTT
D: .; J: TRBJ2-5; size: .; V: TRBV6-1; CDR3: CASSEVGFTETQYF; DNA: TGTGCCAGCAGTGAAGTGGGGTTTACGGAGACCCAGTACTTC
D: .; J: TRBJ1-2; size: .; V: TRBV5-6; CDR3: CASSLGGYGYTF; DNA: TGTGCCAGCAGCTTAGGGGGCTATGGCTACACCTTC
D: TRBD2; J: TRBJ2-5; size: .; V: TRBV11-2; CDR3: CASSLLAGGEGETQYF; DNA: TGTGCCAGCAGCCTCTTAGCGGGAGGAGAGGGAGAGACCCAGTACTTC
D: TRBD2; J: TRBJ2-1; size: .; V: TRBV7-7; CDR3: CASSSLAGGSNEQFF; DNA: TGTGCTAGCAGCTCTCTAGCGGGAGGAAGCAATGAGCAGTTCTTC
D: .; J: TRBJ1-6; size: .; V: TRBV7-6; CDR3: CASSPTESSYNSPLHF; DNA: TGTGCCAGCAGCCCGACAGAGAGCTCCTATAATTCACCCCTCCACTTT
D: TRBD1; J: TRBJ2-5; size: .; V: TRBV5-6; CDR3: CASSFGQGAIIHQETQYF; DNA: TGTGCCAGCAGCTTTGGACAGGGGGCGATTATACACCAAGAGACCCAGTACTTC
D: .; J: TRBJ1-6; size: .; V: TRBV7-9; CDR3: CASRETDYNSPLHF; DNA: TGTGCCAGCAGAGAGACCGACTATAATTCACCCCTCCACTTT
D: TRBD2; J: TRBJ2-7; size: .; V: TRBV9; CDR3: CASSQNRGPTSGGTYEQYF; DNA: TGTGCCAGCAGCCAAAACCGAGGGCCTACTAGCGGGGGGACCTACGAGCAGTACTTC
D: TRBD1; J: TRBJ1-3; size: .; V: TRBV12-5; CDR3: CASGLGTGAGNTIYF; DNA: TGTGCTAGTGGTTTGGGAACAGGGGCAGGAAACACCATATATTTT
D: .; J: TRBJ1-4; size: .; V: TRBV7-8; CDR3: CASSLGLFEKLFF; DNA: TGTGCCAGCAGCTTGGGTCTTTTTGAAAAACTGTTTTTT
D: TRBD1; J: TRBJ1-2; size: .; V: TRBV15; CDR3: CATSRDREGDRRYYGYTF; DNA: TGTGCCACCAGCAGAGATCGAGAAGGGGACAGAAGATACTATGGCTACACCTTC
D: .; J: TRBJ1-2; size: .; V: TRBV7-9; CDR3: CASSLGGGYGYTF; DNA: TGTGCCAGCAGCTTAGGGGGCGGCTATGGCTACACCTTC
D: TRBD2; J: TRBJ2-4; size: once; V: TRBV19; CDR3: CASSIMSGSWENIQYF; DNA: TGTGCCAGTAGTATAATGAGCGGGAGTTGGGAAAACATTCAGTACTTC
D: .; J: TRBJ2-7; size: .; V: TRBV18; CDR3: CASSPPVGPYEQYF; DNA: TGTGCCAGCTCACCACCAGTGGGTCCCTACGAGCAGTACTTC
D: .; J: TRBJ1-2; size: .; V: TRBV30; CDR3: CAWRGGTEYYGYTF; DNA: TGTGCCTGGAGGGGGGGGACCGAGTACTATGGCTACACCTTC
D: .; J: TRBJ2-3; size: .; V: TRBV7-2; CDR3: CASSLVTGRGTDTQYF; DNA: TGTGCCAGCAGCTTAGTCACGGGGCGGGGCACAGATACGCAGTATTTT
D: .; J: TRBJ1-4; size: .; V: TRBV6-6; CDR3: CASSYSESTNEKLFF; DNA: TGTGCCAGCAGTTACTCGGAGTCAACTAATGAAAAACTGTTTTTT
D: .; J: TRBJ2-7; size: .; V: TRBV12-5; CDR3: CASGLTRTGPLYEQYF; DNA: TGTGCTAGTGGTTTGACCCGAACCGGGCCCCTATACGAGCAGTACTTC
D: .; J: TRBJ2-1; size: once; V: TRBV4-2; CDR3: CASSQEVRGNEQFF; DNA: TGTGCCAGCAGCCAAGAGGTTCGCGGTAATGAGCAGTTCTTC
D: .; J: TRBJ1-1; size: .; V: TRBV6-5; CDR3: CASSYSRWAGTEAFF; DNA: TGTGCCAGCAGTTACTCGAGATGGGCGGGCACTGAAGCTTTCTTT
D: TRBD2; J: TRBJ2-1; size: .; V: TRBV27; CDR3: CASSSGLAEYNEQFF; DNA: TGTGCCAGCAGTTCGGGACTAGCGGAATACAATGAGCAGTTCTTC
D: TRBD1; J: TRBJ2-7; size: .; V: TRBV4-1; CDR3: CASSQARDRPHEQYF; DNA: TGCGCCAGCAGCCAAGCCCGGGACAGGCCCCACGAGCAGTACTTC
D: TRBD1; J: TRBJ1-5; size: .; V: TRBV7-4; CDR3: CASSLGFGQDNQPQHF; DNA: TGTGCCAGCAGCTTAGGGTTCGGACAGGACAATCAGCCCCAGCATTTT
D: .; J: TRBJ2-7; size: once; V: TRBV4-1; CDR3: CASSVLASYEQYF; DNA: TGCGCCAGCAGCGTTTTAGCCTCTTACGAGCAGTACTTC
D: .; J: TRBJ2-3; size: .; V: TRBV13; CDR3: CASSLGWGLDEDTQYF; DNA: TGTGCCAGCAGCTTAGGGTGGGGGCTAGATGAGGATACGCAGTATTTT
D: .; J: TRBJ2-7; size: .; V: TRBV7-8; CDR3: CASSSTLPGPEPYEQYF; DNA: TGTGCCAGCAGCTCAACCCTACCGGGACCAGAACCCTACGAGCAGTACTTC
D: .; J: TRBJ1-1; size: .; V: TRBV7-9; CDR3: CASSPVVTEAFF; DNA: TGTGCCAGCAGCCCGGTCGTCACTGAAGCTTTCTTT
D: .; J: TRBJ2-1; size: .; V: TRBV5-6; CDR3: CASSLYGEQFF; DNA: TGTGCCAGCAGCTTGTACGGAGAGCAGTTCTTC
D: .; J: TRBJ2-7; size: .; V: TRBV7-9; CDR3: CASSLAGVYEQYF; DNA: TGTGCCAGCAGCTTGGCAGGGGTCTACGAGCAGTACTTC
D: .; J: TRBJ2-3; size: .; V: TRBV27; CDR3: CASSPLNNTQYF; DNA: TGTGCCAGCAGTCCCCTAAATAATACGCAGTATTTT
D: .; J: TRBJ2-7; size: .; V: TRBV29-1; CDR3: CSVRGGIGLPYEQYF; DNA: TGCAGCGTTAGAGGGGGGATCGGTTTGCCCTACGAGCAGTACTTC
D: TRBD1; J: TRBJ1-1; size: .; V: TRBV4-1; CDR3: CASSTRDRGNEAFF; DNA: TGCGCCAGCAGCACCCGGGACAGGGGAAATGAAGCTTTCTTT
D: TRBD2; J: TRBJ2-3; size: .; V: TRBV9; CDR3: CASSVVAGGVDTQYF; DNA: TGTGCCAGCAGCGTAGTAGCGGGAGGTGTAGATACGCAGTATTTT
D: TRBD2; J: TRBJ2-7; size: .; V: TRBV10-3; CDR3: CAIRGGLGGSYEQYF; DNA: TGTGCCATCAGGGGAGGGTTGGGCGGCTCCTACGAGCAGTACTTC
D: TRBD1; J: TRBJ2-1; size: .; V: TRBV10-1; CDR3: CASSESIFGQDPDFYNEQFF; DNA: TGCGCCAGCAGTGAGTCGATATTTGGACAGGATCCGGATTTTTACAATGAGCAGTTCTTC
D: .; J: TRBJ2-7; size: .; V: TRBV28; CDR3: CASSLLTEGAYEQYF; DNA: TGTGCCAGCAGTTTATTGACGGAGGGTGCCTACGAGCAGTACTTC
D: TRBD1; J: TRBJ2-1; size: .; V: TRBV6-6; CDR3: CASSVSGTGGNEQFF; DNA: TGTGCCAGCAGTGTATCCGGGACAGGGGGCAATGAGCAGTTCTTC
D: .; J: TRBJ2-7; size: once; V: TRBV21-1; CDR3: CASSKVGVETYEQYF; DNA: TGTGCCAGCAGCAAAGTAGGGGTTGAAACCTACGAGCAGTACTTC
D: .; J: TRBJ2-1; size: .; V: TRBV5-1; CDR3: CASSLGESRGLVNEQFF; DNA: TGCGCCAGCAGCTTGGGAGAATCGCGGGGCCTGGTCAATGAGCAGTTCTTC
D: .; J: TRBJ1-4; size: .; V: TRBV4-1; CDR3: CASSQVGEKLFF; DNA: TGCGCCAGCAGCCAAGTAGGGGAAAAACTGTTTTTT
D: .; J: TRBJ2-7; size: .; V: TRBV15; CDR3: CATSREGPKEQYF; DNA: TGTGCCACCAGCAGAGAGGGTCCTAAGGAGCAGTACTTC
D: TRBD1; J: TRBJ1-1; size: .; V: TRBV2; CDR3: CARDRATTNTEAFF; DNA: TGTGCCAGAGACAGGGCAACGACGAACACTGAAGCTTTCTTT
D: .; J: TRBJ2-3; size: .; V: TRBV19; CDR3: CASASGIDTQYF; DNA: TGTGCCAGTGCTTCCGGGATAGATACGCAGTATTTT
D: TRBD1; J: TRBJ2-1; size: .; V: TRBV27; CDR3: CASRLRDRGFYEQFF; DNA: TGTGCCAGCAGGCTCCGGGACAGGGGTTTCTATGAGCAGTTCTTC
D: .; J: TRBJ2-1; size: .; V: TRBV5-4; CDR3: CASSLASINEQFF; DNA: TGTGCCAGCAGCTTGGCTAGTATCAATGAGCAGTTCTTC
D: TRBD2; J: TRBJ2-1; size: .; V: TRBV11-1; CDR3: CASSLATSGGVYNEQFF; DNA: TGTGCCAGCAGCTTAGCAACTAGCGGGGGTGTATACAATGAGCAGTTCTTC